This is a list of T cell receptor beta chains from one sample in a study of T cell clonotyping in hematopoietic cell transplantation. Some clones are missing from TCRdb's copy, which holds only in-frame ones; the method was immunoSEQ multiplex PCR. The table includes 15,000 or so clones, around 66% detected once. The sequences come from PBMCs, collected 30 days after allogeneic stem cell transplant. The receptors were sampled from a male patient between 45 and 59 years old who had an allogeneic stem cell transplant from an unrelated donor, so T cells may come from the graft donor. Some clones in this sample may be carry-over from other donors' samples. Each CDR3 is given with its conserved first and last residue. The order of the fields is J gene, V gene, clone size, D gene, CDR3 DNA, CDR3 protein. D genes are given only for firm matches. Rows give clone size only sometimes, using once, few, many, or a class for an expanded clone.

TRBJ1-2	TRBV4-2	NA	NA	TGTGCCAGCAGCTTGGATGGGGTACAGGGCTATGGCTACACCTTC	CASSLDGVQGYGYTF
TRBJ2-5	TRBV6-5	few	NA	TGTGCCAGCAGTCCTGGGGCTAGCGCAGAGACCCAGCACTTC	CASSPGASAETQHF
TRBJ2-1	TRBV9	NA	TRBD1	TGTGCCAGCAGCGGCGACAGGGAGAAGGGTCTGGTGCAGTTCTTC	CASSGDREKGLVQFF
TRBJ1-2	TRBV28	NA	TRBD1	TGTGCCAGCAGTTTACGCATACTCCAGGGGGCTTACTATGGCTACACCTTC	CASSLRILQGAYYGYTF
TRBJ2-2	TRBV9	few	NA	TGTGCCAGCAGCGTTTCGGCCGGGGAGCTGTTTTTT	CASSVSAGELFF
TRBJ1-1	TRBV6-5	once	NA	TGTGCCAGCAGTTACTCGTGGGGGAACACTGAAGCTTTCTTT	CASSYSWGNTEAFF
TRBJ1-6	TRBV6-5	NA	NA	TGTGCCAGCAGTGCCCAGGGAAGGTGGGATTCACCCCTCCACTTT	CASSAQGRWDSPLHF
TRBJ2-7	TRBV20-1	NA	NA	TGCAGTGCTAGACCCACCGGCGAGCAGTACTTC	CSARPTGEQYF
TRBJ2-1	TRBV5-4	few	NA	TGTGCCAGCAGCACCACTAGCAATGAGCAGTTCTTC	CASSTTSNEQFF
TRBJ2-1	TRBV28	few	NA	TGTGCCAGCAGTCCAGCGACAGACTACAATGAGCAGTTCTTC	CASSPATDYNEQFF
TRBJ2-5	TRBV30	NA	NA	TGTGCCTGGAAAGACACCGGGACGCTTAAGGAGACCCAGTACTTC	CAWKDTGTLKETQYF
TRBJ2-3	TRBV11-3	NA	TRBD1	TGTGCCAGCAGCTTCGGCAGGGGGCCCACAGATACGCAGTATTTT	CASSFGRGPTDTQYF
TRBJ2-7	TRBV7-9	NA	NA	TGTGCCAGCAGCTTTTGGACATCACCCTACGAGCAGTACTTC	CASSFWTSPYEQYF
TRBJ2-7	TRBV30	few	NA	TGTGCCTGGAGCCCTGCCAGCTACGAGCAGTACTTC	CAWSPASYEQYF
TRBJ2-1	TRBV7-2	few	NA	TGTGCCAGCAGCCGGAGGACTCGTGACAATGAGCAGTTCTTC	CASSRRTRDNEQFF
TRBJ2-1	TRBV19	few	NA	TGTGCCAGTAGTATGCAGGGGCCCGACAATGAGCAGTTCTTC	CASSMQGPDNEQFF
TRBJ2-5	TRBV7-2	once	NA	TGTGCCAGCAGCCAAAACCAGGGGCAAGAGACCCAGTACTTC	CASSQNQGQETQYF
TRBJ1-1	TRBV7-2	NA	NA	TGTGCCAGCAGCTTGCGGCAGGCGAACACTGAAGCTTTCTTT	CASSLRQANTEAFF
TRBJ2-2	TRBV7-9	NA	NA	TGTGCCAGCCAAGGGACAACGAACACCGGGGAGCTGTTTTTT	CASQGTTNTGELFF
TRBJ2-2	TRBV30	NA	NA	TGTGCCTGGATAAAGGGACCGAACACCGGGGAGCTGTTTTTT	CAWIKGPNTGELFF
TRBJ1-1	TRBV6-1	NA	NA	TGTGCCAGCAGTGAAGAGGTCTTGGAAAACACTGAAGCTTTCTTT	CASSEEVLENTEAFF
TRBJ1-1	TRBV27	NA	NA	TGTGCCAGCAGTCAATCGTCCGGCCACACTGAAGCTTTCTTT	CASSQSSGHTEAFF
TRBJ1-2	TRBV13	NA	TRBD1	TGTGCCAGCAGCCCCGGGACAGGGAACTATGGCTACACCTTC	CASSPGTGNYGYTF
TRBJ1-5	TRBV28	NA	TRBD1	TGTGCCAGCAGTCCCACAGGGGATGACAGTCAGCCCCAGCATTTT	CASSPTGDDSQPQHF
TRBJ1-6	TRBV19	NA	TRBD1	TGTGCCAGTAGTATCACACAGGGGCTTTCACCCCTCCACTTT	CASSITQGLSPLHF
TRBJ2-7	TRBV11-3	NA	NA	TGTGCCAGCAGCTTAGTATCCGGCGGTACCTACGAGCAGTACTTC	CASSLVSGGTYEQYF
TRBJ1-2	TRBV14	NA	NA	TGTGCCAGCAGCCAAGCCGGGGCAGACAACTATGGCTACACCTTC	CASSQAGADNYGYTF
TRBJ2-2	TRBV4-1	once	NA	TGCGCCAGCAGCCAATTAAGCCTCCCTCGCACCGGGGAGCTGTTTTTT	CASSQLSLPRTGELFF
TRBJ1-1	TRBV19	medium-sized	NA	TGTGCCAGTAGCCAACAGGGAATTGAAGCTTTCTTT	CASSQQGIEAFF
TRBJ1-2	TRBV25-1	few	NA	TGTGCCAGCAGTGTTGTCCAGGGCTATGGCTACACCTTC	CASSVVQGYGYTF
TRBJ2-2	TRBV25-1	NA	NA	TGTGCCAGCAGTGAATATAAGGGGAACACCGGGGAGCTGTTTTTT	CASSEYKGNTGELFF
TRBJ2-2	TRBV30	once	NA	TGTGCCTGGAGTCAGGGACCCGCGAACACCGGGGAGCTGTTTTTT	CAWSQGPANTGELFF
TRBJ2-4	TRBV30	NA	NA	TGTGCCTGGAGTAGCGGAGAGCTAGCCAAAAACATTCAGTACTTC	CAWSSGELAKNIQYF
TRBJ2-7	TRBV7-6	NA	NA	TGTGCCAGCAGCCCCGGAGGGGAGCAGTACTTC	CASSPGGEQYF
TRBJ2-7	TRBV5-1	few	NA	TGCGCCAGCAGCCCGCAGGGCCCCGGGAGTGGCGAGCAGTACTTC	CASSPQGPGSGEQYF
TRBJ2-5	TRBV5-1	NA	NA	TGCGCCAGCAGCTCCCCAGGACAAGAGACCCAGTACTTC	CASSSPGQETQYF
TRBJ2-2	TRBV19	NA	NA	TGTGCCAGTAGAATCGGGGGTAACACCGGGGAGCTGTTTTTT	CASRIGGNTGELFF
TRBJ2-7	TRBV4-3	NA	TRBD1	TGCGCCAGCAGCCAAGAATGGACAGGGCCCTACGAGCAGTACTTC	CASSQEWTGPYEQYF
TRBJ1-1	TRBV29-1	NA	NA	TGCAGCGTTGAAACAGGGAATGAAGCTTTCTTT	CSVETGNEAFF
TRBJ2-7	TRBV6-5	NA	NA	TGTGCCAGCAGCAACAGCTACGAGCAGTACTTC	CASSNSYEQYF
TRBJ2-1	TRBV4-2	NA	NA	TGTGCCAGCAGCCAAGAGAGGCAGGGGACCCACAATGAGCAGTTCTTC	CASSQERQGTHNEQFF
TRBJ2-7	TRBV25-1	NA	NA	TGTGCCAGCAGGGGGGACAACCTTTACTCCTACGAGCAGTACTTC	CASRGDNLYSYEQYF
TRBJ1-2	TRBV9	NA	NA	TGTGCCAGCAGCGTAGGTCAGCTTGCTACCTATGGCTACACCTTC	CASSVGQLATYGYTF
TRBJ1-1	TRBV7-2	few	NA	TGTGCCAGCAGCACCCAATCGGGGAGCACTGAAGCTTTCTTT	CASSTQSGSTEAFF
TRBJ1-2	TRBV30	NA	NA	TGTGCCTGGAGTGTACAGCCGAACTATGGCTACACCTTC	CAWSVQPNYGYTF
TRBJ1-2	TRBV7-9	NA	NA	TGTGCGGGGGCCAACAACTATGGCTACACCTTC	CAGANNYGYTF
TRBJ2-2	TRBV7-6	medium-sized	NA	TGTGCCAGCAGCTTAGAGGGGGGCACCGGGGAGCTGTTTTTT	CASSLEGGTGELFF
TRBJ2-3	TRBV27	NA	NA	TGTGCCAGCAGTTTAGGGCAGGGGCCAGATACGCAGTATTTT	CASSLGQGPDTQYF
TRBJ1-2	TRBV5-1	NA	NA	TGCGCCAGCAGCTTGCGGTCGGACAGTCCCTATGGCTACACCTTC	CASSLRSDSPYGYTF